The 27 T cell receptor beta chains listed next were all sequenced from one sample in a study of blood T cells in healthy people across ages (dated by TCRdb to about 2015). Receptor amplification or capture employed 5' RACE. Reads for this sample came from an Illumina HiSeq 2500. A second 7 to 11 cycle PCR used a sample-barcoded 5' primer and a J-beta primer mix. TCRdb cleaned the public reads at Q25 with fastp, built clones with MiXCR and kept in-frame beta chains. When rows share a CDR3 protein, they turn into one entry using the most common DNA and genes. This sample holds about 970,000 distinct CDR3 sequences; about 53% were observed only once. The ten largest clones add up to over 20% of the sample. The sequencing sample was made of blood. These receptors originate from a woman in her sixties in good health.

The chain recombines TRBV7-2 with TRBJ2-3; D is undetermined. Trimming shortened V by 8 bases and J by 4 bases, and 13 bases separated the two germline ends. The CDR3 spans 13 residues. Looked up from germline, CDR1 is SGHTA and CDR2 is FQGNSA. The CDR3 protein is CASGSPSPDTQYF. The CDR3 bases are TGTGCCAGCGGCTCCCCGTCCCCAGATACGCAGTATTTT. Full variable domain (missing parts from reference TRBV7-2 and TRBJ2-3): GAGVSQSPSNKVTEKGKDVELRCDPISGHTALYWYRQSLGQGLEFLIYFQGNSAPDKSGLPSDRFSAERTGGSVSTLTIQRTQQEDSAVYLCASGSPSPDTQYFGPGTRLTVL.

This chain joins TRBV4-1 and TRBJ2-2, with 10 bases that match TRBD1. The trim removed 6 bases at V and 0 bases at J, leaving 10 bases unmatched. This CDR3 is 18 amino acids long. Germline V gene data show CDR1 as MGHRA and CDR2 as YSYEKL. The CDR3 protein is CASSPPGQGSANTGELFF. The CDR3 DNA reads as TGCGCCAGCAGTCCCCCGGGACAGGGGTCAGCGAACACCGGGGAGCTGTTTTTT.

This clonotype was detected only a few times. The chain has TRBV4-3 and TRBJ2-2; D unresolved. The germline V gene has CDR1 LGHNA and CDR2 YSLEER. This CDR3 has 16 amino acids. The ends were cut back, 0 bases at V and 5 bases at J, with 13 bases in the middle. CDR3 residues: CASSQDTQRRTGELFF. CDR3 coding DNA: TGCGCCAGCAGCCAAGATACGCAGCGCCGGACCGGGGAGCTGTTTTTT.

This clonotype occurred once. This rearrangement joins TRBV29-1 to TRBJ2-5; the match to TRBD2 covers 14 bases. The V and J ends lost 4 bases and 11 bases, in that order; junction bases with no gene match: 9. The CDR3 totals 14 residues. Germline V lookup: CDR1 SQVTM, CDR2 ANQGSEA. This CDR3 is CSVGGTSGSYEQYF. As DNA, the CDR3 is TGCAGCGTTGGGGGGACTAGCGGGAGTTATGAGCAGTACTTC.

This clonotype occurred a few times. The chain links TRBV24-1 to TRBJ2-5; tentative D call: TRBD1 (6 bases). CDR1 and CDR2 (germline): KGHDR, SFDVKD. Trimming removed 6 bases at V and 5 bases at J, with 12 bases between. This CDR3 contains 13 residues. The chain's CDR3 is CATSRFQGETQYF. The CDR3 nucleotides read TGTGCCACCAGTCGGTTCCAGGGGGAGACCCAGTACTTC.

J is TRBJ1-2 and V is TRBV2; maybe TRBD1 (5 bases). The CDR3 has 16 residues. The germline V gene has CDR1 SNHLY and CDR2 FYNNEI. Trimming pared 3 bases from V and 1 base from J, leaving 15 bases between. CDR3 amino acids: CASSDPAGNYNYGYTF. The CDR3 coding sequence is TGTGCCAGCAGTGATCCGGCAGGGAACTATAACTATGGCTACACCTTC. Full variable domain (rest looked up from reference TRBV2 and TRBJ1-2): EPEVTQTPSHQVTQMGQEVILRCVPISNHLYFYWYRQILGQKVEFLVSFYNNEISEKSEIFDDQFSVERPDGSNFTLKIRSTKLEDSAMYFCASSDPAGNYNYGYTFGSGTRLTVV.

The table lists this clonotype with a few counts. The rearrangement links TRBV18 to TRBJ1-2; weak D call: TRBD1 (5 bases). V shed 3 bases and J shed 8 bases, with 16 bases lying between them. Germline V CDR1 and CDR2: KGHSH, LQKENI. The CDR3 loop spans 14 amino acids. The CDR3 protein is CASSPGTEVFGYTF. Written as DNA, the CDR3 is TGTGCCAGCTCACCGGGGACTGAAGTCTTCGGCTACACCTTC.

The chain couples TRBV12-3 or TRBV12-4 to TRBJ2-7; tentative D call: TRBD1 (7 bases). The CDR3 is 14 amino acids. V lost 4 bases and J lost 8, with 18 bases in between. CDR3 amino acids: CASSSQGGNHKQYF. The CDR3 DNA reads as TGTGCCAGCAGTTCCCAGGGGGGTAACCATAAGCAGTACTTC.

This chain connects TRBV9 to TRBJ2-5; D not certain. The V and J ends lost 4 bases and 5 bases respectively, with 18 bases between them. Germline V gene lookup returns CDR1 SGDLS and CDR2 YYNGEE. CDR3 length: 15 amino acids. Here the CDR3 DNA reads TGTGCCAGCAGCTTCCGTGGGTTGTTACAGGAGACCCAGTACTTC. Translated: CASSFRGLLQETQYF.

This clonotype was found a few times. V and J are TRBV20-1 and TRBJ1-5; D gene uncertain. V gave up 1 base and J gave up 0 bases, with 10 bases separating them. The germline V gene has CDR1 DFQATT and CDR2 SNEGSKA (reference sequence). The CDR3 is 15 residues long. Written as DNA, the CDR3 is TGCAGTGCTAGAGTAGGAGGTTATAGCAATCAGCCCCAGCATTTT. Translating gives CSARVGGYSNQPQHF.

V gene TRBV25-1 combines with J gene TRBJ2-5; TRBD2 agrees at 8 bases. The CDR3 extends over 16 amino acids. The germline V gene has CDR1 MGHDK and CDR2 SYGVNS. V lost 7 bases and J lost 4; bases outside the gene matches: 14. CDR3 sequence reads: CASTFSRGGLGETQYF. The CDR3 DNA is TGTGCCAGCACCTTCTCCCGGGGGGGGCTAGGAGAGACCCAGTACTTC.

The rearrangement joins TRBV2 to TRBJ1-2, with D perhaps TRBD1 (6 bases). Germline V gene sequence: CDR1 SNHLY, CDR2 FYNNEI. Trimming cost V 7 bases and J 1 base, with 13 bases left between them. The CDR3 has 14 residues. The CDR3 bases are TGTGCCAGCACTAGGGGGACGCTTAACTATGGCTACACCTTC. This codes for CASTRGTLNYGYTF.

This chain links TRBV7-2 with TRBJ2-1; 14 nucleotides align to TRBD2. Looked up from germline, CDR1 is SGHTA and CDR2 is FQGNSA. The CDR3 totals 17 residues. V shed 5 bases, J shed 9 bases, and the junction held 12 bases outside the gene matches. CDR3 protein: CASSLIPGLAGAGEQFF. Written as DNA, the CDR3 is TGTGCCAGCAGCCTCATTCCGGGACTAGCGGGAGCAGGTGAGCAGTTCTTC.

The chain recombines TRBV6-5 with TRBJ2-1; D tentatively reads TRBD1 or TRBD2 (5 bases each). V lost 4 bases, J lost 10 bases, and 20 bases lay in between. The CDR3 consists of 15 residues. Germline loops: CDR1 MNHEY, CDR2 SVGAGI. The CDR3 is CASSSEGLIRDEQFF. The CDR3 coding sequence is TGTGCCAGCAGTTCCGAAGGGCTTATTCGGGACGAGCAGTTCTTC.

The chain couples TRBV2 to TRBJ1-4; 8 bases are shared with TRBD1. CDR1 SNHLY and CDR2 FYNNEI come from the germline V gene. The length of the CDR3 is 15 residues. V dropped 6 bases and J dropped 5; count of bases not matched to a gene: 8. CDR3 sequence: CASSRRTGWNEKLFF. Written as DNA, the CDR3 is TGTGCCAGCAGCCGCCGGACAGGGTGGAATGAAAAACTGTTTTTT.

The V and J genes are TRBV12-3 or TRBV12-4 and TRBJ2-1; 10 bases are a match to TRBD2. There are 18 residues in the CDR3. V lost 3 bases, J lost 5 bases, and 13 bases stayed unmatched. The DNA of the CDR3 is TGTGCCAGCAGTTTCGCCTCCCTAGGACTAGCGGCCAACAATGAGCAGTTCTTC. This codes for CASSFASLGLAANNEQFF.

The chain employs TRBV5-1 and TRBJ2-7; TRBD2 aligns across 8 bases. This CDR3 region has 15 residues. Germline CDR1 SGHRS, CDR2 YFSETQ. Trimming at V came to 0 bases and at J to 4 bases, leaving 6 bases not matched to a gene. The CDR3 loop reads CASSLDGRGTYEQYF. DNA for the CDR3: TGCGCCAGCAGCTTGGACGGGAGGGGGACATACGAGCAGTACTTC. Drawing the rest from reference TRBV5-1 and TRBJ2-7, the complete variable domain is KAGVTQTPRYLIKTRGQQVTLSCSPISGHRSVSWYQQTPGQGLQFLFEYFSETQRNKGNFPGRFSGRQFSNSRSEMNVSTLELGDSALYLCASSLDGRGTYEQYFGPGTRLTVT.

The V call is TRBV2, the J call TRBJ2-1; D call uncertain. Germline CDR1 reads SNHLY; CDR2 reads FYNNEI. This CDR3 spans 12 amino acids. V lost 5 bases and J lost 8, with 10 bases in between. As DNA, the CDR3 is TGTGCCAGCAGTAGCGACCAGGATGAGCAGTTCTTC. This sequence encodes CASSSDQDEQFF.

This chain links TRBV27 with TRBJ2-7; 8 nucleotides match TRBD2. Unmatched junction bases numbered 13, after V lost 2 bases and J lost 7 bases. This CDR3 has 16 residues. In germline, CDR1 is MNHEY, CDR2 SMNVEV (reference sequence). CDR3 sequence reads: CASSLRTSGRLGEQYF. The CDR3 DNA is TGTGCCAGCAGTTTAAGAACTAGCGGTAGGTTGGGTGAGCAGTACTTC.

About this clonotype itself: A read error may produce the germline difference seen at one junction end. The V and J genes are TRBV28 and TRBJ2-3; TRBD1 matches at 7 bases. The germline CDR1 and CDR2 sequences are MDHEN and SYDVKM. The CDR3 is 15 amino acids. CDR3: CVSGRGQPATDTQYF. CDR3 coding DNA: TGTGTCAGCGGTCGGGGACAGCCGGCCACAGATACGCAGTATTTT.

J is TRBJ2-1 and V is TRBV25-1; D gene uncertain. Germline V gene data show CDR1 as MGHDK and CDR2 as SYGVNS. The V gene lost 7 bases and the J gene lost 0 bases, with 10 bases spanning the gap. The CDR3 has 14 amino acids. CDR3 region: CASISASSYNEQFF. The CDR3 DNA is TGTGCCAGCATCTCTGCGAGCTCCTACAATGAGCAGTTCTTC.

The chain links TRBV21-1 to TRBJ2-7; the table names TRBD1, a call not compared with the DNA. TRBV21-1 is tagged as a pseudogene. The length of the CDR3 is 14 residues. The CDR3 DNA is TGTGCCAGCACCTCCGGGGTACGACCCCACGAGCAGTACTTC. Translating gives CASTSGVRPHEQYF.

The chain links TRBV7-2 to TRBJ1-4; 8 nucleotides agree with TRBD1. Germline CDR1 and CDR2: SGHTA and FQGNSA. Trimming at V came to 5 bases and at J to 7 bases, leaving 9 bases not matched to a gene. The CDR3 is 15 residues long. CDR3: CASSQTGVGREKLFF. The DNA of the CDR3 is TGTGCCAGCAGCCAGACAGGGGTAGGGCGTGAAAAACTGTTTTTT. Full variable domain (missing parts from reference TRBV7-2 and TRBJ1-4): GAGVSQSPSNKVTEKGKDVELRCDPISGHTALYWYRQSLGQGLEFLIYFQGNSAPDKSGLPSDRFSAERTGGSVSTLTIQRTQQEDSAVYLCASSQTGVGREKLFFGSGTQLSVL.

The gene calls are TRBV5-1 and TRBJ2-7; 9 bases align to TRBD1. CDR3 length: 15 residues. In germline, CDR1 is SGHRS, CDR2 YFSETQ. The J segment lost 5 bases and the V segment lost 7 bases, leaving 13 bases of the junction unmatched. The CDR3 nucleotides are TGCGCCAGCGGCCTACAGGGGGCAAAATCCCACGAGCAGTACTTC. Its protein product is CASGLQGAKSHEQYF.

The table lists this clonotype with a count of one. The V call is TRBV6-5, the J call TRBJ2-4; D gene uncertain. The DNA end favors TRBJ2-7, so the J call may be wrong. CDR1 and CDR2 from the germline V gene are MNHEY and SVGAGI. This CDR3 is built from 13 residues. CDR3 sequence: CASSYNQLYEQYF. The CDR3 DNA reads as TGTGCCAGCAGTTATAACCAATTGTACGAGCAGTACTTC.

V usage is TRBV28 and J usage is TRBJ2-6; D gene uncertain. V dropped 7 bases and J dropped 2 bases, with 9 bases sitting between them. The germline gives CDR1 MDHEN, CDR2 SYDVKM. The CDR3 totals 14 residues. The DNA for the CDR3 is TGTGCCAGCAAAGGGAATCCTGGGGCCAACGTCCTGACTTTC. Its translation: CASKGNPGANVLTF.

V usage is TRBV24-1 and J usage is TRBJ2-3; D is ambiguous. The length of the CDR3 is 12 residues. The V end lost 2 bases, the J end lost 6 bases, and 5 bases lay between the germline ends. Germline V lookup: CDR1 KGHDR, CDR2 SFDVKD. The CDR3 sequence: CATSDSRDTQYF. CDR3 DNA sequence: TGTGCCACCAGTGATTCCCGGGATACGCAGTATTTT.